These T cell receptor beta chains were read from a single sample in a study of T-cell memory formation after mild COVID-19. TCRdb reanalysed the 5' RACE reads using MiXCR and keeps one entry per CDR3 protein. The sample holds 350,000 to 450,000 distinct CDR3 sequences, approximately 20% seen once. The sample consisted of PBMCs or a T cell subset sorted from them (not recorded which). Receptor source: an adult woman who had mild COVID-19 (a few samples of this study predate the infection). Cell type and time point are not known. Each CDR3 is given with its conserved first and last residue. The order of the fields is J gene, clone size, V gene, D gene, CDR3 DNA, CDR3 protein. The D gene is left open where the match is weak. Some rows have no size entry. The others give once, few or many, or a class for an expanded clone.

TRBJ2-3 | few | TRBV24-1 | - | TGTGCCACCAGTGATTTGAGACACAACACAGATACGCAGTATTTT | CATSDLRHNTDTQYF
TRBJ2-2 | - | TRBV24-1 | - | TGTGCCACCAGTGGCCCGGACAGCCTTGGCACCGGGGAGCTGTTTTTT | CATSGPDSLGTGELFF
TRBJ2-2 | - | TRBV6-1 | - | TGTGCCAGCAGTAACGGCTGGGACTCCGGGGAGCTGTTTTTT | CASSNGWDSGELFF
TRBJ2-3 | few | TRBV3-1 | - | TGTGCCAGCAGCCAAGGGTGGGACACAGATACGCAGTATTTT | CASSQGWDTDTQYF
TRBJ1-4 | many | TRBV7-3 | - | TGTGCCAGCAGCTTAACCAAAGGGAGTAATGAAAAACTGTTTTTT | CASSLTKGSNEKLFF
TRBJ1-1 | few | TRBV5-1 | TRBD1 | TGCGCCAGCAGCGCTACCAGGGGGCTCACTGAAGCTTTCTTT | CASSATRGLTEAFF
TRBJ2-1 | - | TRBV4-1 | TRBD2 | TGCGCCAGCAGCCAAGTAGCGGGGGAAAACCCGGCGGATGAGCAGTTCTTC | CASSQVAGENPADEQFF
TRBJ2-5 | - | TRBV9 | - | TGTGCCAGCAGCGCGTTTAAAGACAATCAAGAGACCCAGTACTTC | CASSAFKDNQETQYF
TRBJ2-7 | few | TRBV15 | - | TGTGCCACCAGCCACCGGGAAGGAGCCGAGCAGTACTTC | CATSHREGAEQYF
TRBJ2-1 | few | TRBV6-2/TRBV6-3 | TRBD1 | TGTGCCAGCCAAGGGACAGGGGTTGTACATGAGCAGTTCTTC | CASQGTGVVHEQFF
TRBJ1-5 | - | TRBV7-9 | - | TGTGCCAGCGGTGACGGGGGGTATAGCAATCAGCCCCAGCATTTT | CASGDGGYSNQPQHF
TRBJ2-7 | - | TRBV12-3/TRBV12-4 | TRBD1 | TGTGCCAGCAGTTTACGGACAGGGATCCTCCGGCAGTACTTC | CASSLRTGILRQYF
TRBJ2-5 | few | TRBV18 | - | TGTGCCAGCTCACCGAGGCGACAGGAAGAGACCCAGTACTTC | CASSPRRQEETQYF
TRBJ2-1 | few | TRBV5-1 | TRBD2 | TGCGCCAGCAGCTTGGCCGTACTAGCGGGAGGCAATGAGCAGTTCTTC | CASSLAVLAGGNEQFF
TRBJ1-2 | few | TRBV5-1 | - | TGCGCCAGCAGCCCGGTGGGTCAGGCGGTTAATGGCTACACCTTC | CASSPVGQAVNGYTF
TRBJ2-7 | - | TRBV11-2 | - | TGTGCCAGCAGCCGACTTGGGGCCTACGAGCAGTACTTC | CASSRLGAYEQYF
TRBJ2-7 | few | TRBV4-3 | - | TGCGCCAGCAGCCCCAAGGAGTCCTACGAGCAGTACTTC | CASSPKESYEQYF
TRBJ2-7 | - | TRBV29-1 | - | TGCAGCGTTGCCAGGGAACACGAGCAGTACTTC | CSVAREHEQYF
TRBJ2-7 | - | TRBV12-3/TRBV12-4 | TRBD1 | TGTGCCAGCAGTTGGACAGGTACAGTCTCCTACGAGCAGTACTTC | CASSWTGTVSYEQYF
TRBJ2-7 | few | TRBV6-5 | TRBD2 | TGTGCCAGCAGTTACTCCGCTGGGACTAGCGGGCTAGACTACGAGCAGTACTTC | CASSYSAGTSGLDYEQYF
TRBJ1-2 | few | TRBV12-3/TRBV12-4 | - | TGTGCCAGCAGACCCGGGACCTCTCAGTGGAACTATGGCTACACCTTC | CASRPGTSQWNYGYTF
TRBJ2-1 | few | TRBV29-1 | - | TGCAGCGTTGAAGATCATGCGGGGTCCTACAATGAGCAGTTCTTC | CSVEDHAGSYNEQFF
TRBJ2-3 | - | TRBV11-1 | - | TGTGCCAGCAGCTTTCCGCCGATTCCCCGTAGCACAGATACGCAGTATTTT | CASSFPPIPRSTDTQYF
TRBJ2-2 | - | TRBV5-1 | - | TGCGCCAGCAGCTTGGGACAGCCCGGGACCGGGGAGCTGTTTTTT | CASSLGQPGTGELFF
TRBJ1-1 | few | TRBV20-1 | - | TGCGCCCCCTCTAGGGGTCATGAAGCTTTCTTT | CAPSRGHEAFF
TRBJ2-1 | - | TRBV14 | TRBD2 | TGTGCCAGCAGCCAATTACTTGGACTAGCGAGAAACAATGAGCAGTTCTTC | CASSQLLGLARNNEQFF
TRBJ1-2 | few | TRBV27 | - | TGTGCCAGCGGCTTCAGGGGTGTAAATTATGGCTACACCTTC | CASGFRGVNYGYTF
TRBJ2-1 | - | TRBV12-3/TRBV12-4 | TRBD2 | TGTGCCAGCAGCCGGGGACTAGCGGGAGGTCGAGATGAGCAGTTCTTC | CASSRGLAGGRDEQFF
TRBJ2-2 | few | TRBV5-1 | - | TGCGCCAGCAGCTTCTCGACCAGTGTCACGGCGAACACCGGGGAGCTGTTTTTT | CASSFSTSVTANTGELFF
TRBJ1-2 | few | TRBV7-2 | - | TGTGCCAGCAGCTCAGGACAGACGAGAGTTAACTATGGCTACACCTTC | CASSSGQTRVNYGYTF
TRBJ1-5 | - | TRBV20-1 | - | TGCAGTGCTAGGCGACAGGCCTATAATCAGCCCCAGCATTTT | CSARRQAYNQPQHF
TRBJ1-2 | - | TRBV5-1 | TRBD1 | TGCGCCAGCAGCGATGGGACAGGGTCCCGTGCCTTC | CASSDGTGSRAF
TRBJ2-7 | - | TRBV5-1 | - | TGCGCCAGCACCAGAGGGGACACATACGAGCAGTACTTC | CASTRGDTYEQYF
TRBJ1-2 | - | TRBV2 | - | TGTGCCAGCAGTGGGGACGGGGCGAATGGCTACACCTTC | CASSGDGANGYTF
TRBJ2-5 | few | TRBV7-8 | - | TGTGCCAGCAGCCTAAGGACGGAGACCCAGTACTTC | CASSLRTETQYF
TRBJ1-2 | few | TRBV9 | - | TGTGCCAGCAGCCCTCGCAACGACAGGCCTCGGGGCTACACCTTC | CASSPRNDRPRGYTF
TRBJ2-5 | few | TRBV7-9 | - | TGTGCCAGCAGCTACAGGGTAGACGAGACCCAGTACTTC | CASSYRVDETQYF
TRBJ2-1 | many | TRBV7-2 | - | TGTGCCAGCAGCTTAAGGGGGAGACTAGTTTTTGACTACAATGAGCAGTTCTTC | CASSLRGRLVFDYNEQFF
TRBJ2-7 | many | TRBV5-1 | TRBD2 | TGCGCCAGCAACCACGGACTAGCGGGAGTCAGCCCCTACGAGCAGTACTTC | CASNHGLAGVSPYEQYF
TRBJ2-7 | few | TRBV7-9 | TRBD2 | TGTGCCAGCAGCCCCTGGGGACTACGAACCTACGAGCAGTACTTC | CASSPWGLRTYEQYF
TRBJ2-7 | many | TRBV4-1 | - | TGCGCCAGCAGCCAAGAACCCGGGATCCTTTCCTACGAGCAGTACTTC | CASSQEPGILSYEQYF
TRBJ1-2 | few | TRBV2 | TRBD1 | TGTGCCAGCAGTCAATCCGGGACAGGGGAGAACTATGGCTACACCTTC | CASSQSGTGENYGYTF
TRBJ1-5 | - | TRBV6-4 | - | TGTGCCAGCCTGGGGGTACAGGGTTGTCAGCCCCAGCATTTT | CASLGVQGCQPQHF
TRBJ2-7 | - | TRBV3-1 | - | TGTGCCAGCAGCCATTCCGACCGGGCCCCCTACGAGCAGTACTTC | CASSHSDRAPYEQYF
TRBJ1-4 | few | TRBV19 | - | TGTGCCAGTAGCCGACGGCAGAATGAAAAACTGTTTTTT | CASSRRQNEKLFF
TRBJ1-1 | few | TRBV5-5 | - | TGTGCCAGCAGCTTGCGACAGGCCCAAGCTTTCTTT | CASSLRQAQAFF
TRBJ2-1 | - | TRBV12-3/TRBV12-4 | TRBD2 | TGTGCCAGCAGTTCCCTGGGACTAGCGGGAGTATCCTACAATGAGCAGTTCTTC | CASSSLGLAGVSYNEQFF
TRBJ1-6 | - | TRBV9 | - | TGTGCCAGCAGCGTCGGACAGTGGGGAAATTCACCCCTCCACTTT | CASSVGQWGNSPLHF
TRBJ1-1 | - | TRBV30 | - | TGTGCCTGGAGCCTGGGGACTGAAGCTTTCTTT | CAWSLGTEAFF
TRBJ2-1 | - | TRBV11-2 | TRBD2 | TGTGCCAGCAGCTATAGCGGGAGGGCCTTTAATGAGCAGTTCTTC | CASSYSGRAFNEQFF
TRBJ2-3 | few | TRBV20-1 | - | TGCAGTGCTAGAGAACGGGAAGCCACAGATACGCAGTATTTT | CSAREREATDTQYF
TRBJ2-7 | few | TRBV4-3 | - | TGCGCCAGCAGCCAAGATCAGGGTCTCGAGCAGTACTTC | CASSQDQGLEQYF
TRBJ1-1 | few | TRBV7-2 | - | TGTGCCAGCAGCTTAGGGGGGACGACGAACACTGAAGCTTTCTTT | CASSLGGTTNTEAFF
TRBJ1-1 | - | TRBV18 | TRBD1 | TGTGCCAGCTCACCTCAGGGACAGAGCACTGAAGCTTTCTTT | CASSPQGQSTEAFF
TRBJ2-3 | few | TRBV9 | TRBD2 | TGTGCCAGCAGTTGGGGACTAGCGGGGACAGATACGCAGTATTTT | CASSWGLAGTDTQYF
TRBJ1-2 | - | TRBV5-1 | TRBD1 | TGCGCCAGCAGCTACAAGACAGGGGGCGCCTATGGCTACACCTTC | CASSYKTGGAYGYTF
TRBJ1-1 | many | TRBV5-1 | - | TGCGCCAGCAGCATTACAGGGAACACTGAAGCTTTCTTT | CASSITGNTEAFF
TRBJ2-1 | - | TRBV11-1 | - | TGTGCCAGCAGTCCCCCCGGGCTCGAGGGCGGGGATGAGCAGTTCTTC | CASSPPGLEGGDEQFF
TRBJ2-7 | - | TRBV29-1 | - | TGCAGCGTTGTCAGGGGGGCCTCCTACGAGCAGTACTTC | CSVVRGASYEQYF